This T cell receptor (beta chain) came from a study of shared clonotypes between healthy human individuals. Overall study: Per donor, three plates held CD4 naive cells, three held CD4 memory, two held CD8 naive and one held CD8 memory. Study results and caveats: An anticipated effect of sequencing depth on clonotype sharing among donors was recognized. Clonotypes not shared had lower generation probabilities than those common to all four donors.

TCRdb keeps only in-frame clones here, not all; method: immunoSEQ multiplex PCR. Of 2 million to 2.5 million clones listed, around 93% are singletons. CD4+ cells underwent separation, giving CD45RA+ naive and CD45RA-negative memory subsets. Details on this clone: Its antigen is still unknown.

J gave up 8 bases and V 6 bases, and 5 bases lay outside the gene matches. CDR1 is SNHLY, CDR2 FYNNEI, per germline. This CDR3 contains 13 residues. The sample taken for sequencing was naive CD4+ T cells from PBMCs. As for subset: CD45RA+ positively selected. The sequence came from a man between 18 and 35 years old in good health. Some clones in this sample may be carry-over from other donors' samples. The chain couples TRBV2 to TRBJ1-3; 9 bases agree with TRBD1. The CDR3 nucleotides read TGTGCCAGCAGGGCCGACAGGGGGGACACCATATATTTT. Translation: CASRADRGDTIYF.